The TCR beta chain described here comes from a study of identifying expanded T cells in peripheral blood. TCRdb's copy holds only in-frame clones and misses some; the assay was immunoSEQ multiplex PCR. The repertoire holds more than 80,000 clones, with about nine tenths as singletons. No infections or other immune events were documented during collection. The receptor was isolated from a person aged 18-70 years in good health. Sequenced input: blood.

The CDR3 loop is CASRQGATNEKLFF. The CDR3 DNA follows: TGCGCCAGTAGACAGGGGGCAACTAATGAAAAACTGTTTTTT. The chain uses TRBV5-1 and TRBJ1-4; 9 bases map to TRBD1. The CDR3 sequence is 14 residues long. CDR1 and CDR2 (germline): SGHRS, YFSETQ. Trimming removed 8 bases from V and 0 bases from J; junction bases left unmatched: 2.